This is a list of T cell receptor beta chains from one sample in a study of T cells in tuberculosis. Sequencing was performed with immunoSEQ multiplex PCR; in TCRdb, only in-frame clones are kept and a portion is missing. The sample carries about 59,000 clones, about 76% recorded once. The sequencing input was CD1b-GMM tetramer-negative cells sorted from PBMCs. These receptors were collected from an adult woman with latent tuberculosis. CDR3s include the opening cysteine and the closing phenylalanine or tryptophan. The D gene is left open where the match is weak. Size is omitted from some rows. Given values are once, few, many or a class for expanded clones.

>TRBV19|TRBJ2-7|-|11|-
TGTGCCAGTAGTCCACACTACGAGCAGTACTTC
CASSPHYEQYF
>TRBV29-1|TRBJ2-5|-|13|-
TGCAGCGTTGTCGGCGGTTGGGTGGAGACCCAGTACTTC
CSVVGGWVETQYF
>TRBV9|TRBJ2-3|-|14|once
TGTGCCAGCAGCGTTCTACCTAGCACAGATACGCAGTATTTT
CASSVLPSTDTQYF
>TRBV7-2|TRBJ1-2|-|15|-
TGTGCCAGCAGCCCGGGGGGCGTTGCCGGGTATGGCTACACCTTC
CASSPGGVAGYGYTF
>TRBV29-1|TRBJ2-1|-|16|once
TGCAGCGTTGATCGAGGCGGGAAGCATTTCGGGAATGAGCAGTTCTTC
CSVDRGGKHFGNEQFF
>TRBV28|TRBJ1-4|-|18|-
TGTGCCAGCAGTCCCCTGCTCTTACAGGGAGAAGGGGGTGAAAAACTGTTTTTT
CASSPLLLQGEGGEKLFF
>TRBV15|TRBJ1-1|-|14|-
TGTGCCACCAGCAGAGAAGAGGGGGACACTGAAGCTTTCTTT
CATSREEGDTEAFF
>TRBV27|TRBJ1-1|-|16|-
TGTGCCAGCAGTCACAGGGCCCTCGGGAGGGGGACTGAAGCTTTCTTT
CASSHRALGRGTEAFF
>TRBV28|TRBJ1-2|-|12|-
TGTGCCAGCAGTTTAATCTCTTATGGCTACACCTTC
CASSLISYGYTF
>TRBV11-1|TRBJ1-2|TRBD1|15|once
TGTGCCAGCAGCCCGGACAGGGTAGATTATTGGGGCTACACCTTC
CASSPDRVDYWGYTF
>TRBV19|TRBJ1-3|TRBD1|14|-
TGTGCCAGTAGTTCCGGACAGGCTGGAAACACCATATATTTT
CASSSGQAGNTIYF
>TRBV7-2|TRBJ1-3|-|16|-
TGTGCCAGCAGCTTAGGTGGGCCTTCGTCTGGAAACACCATATATTTT
CASSLGGPSSGNTIYF
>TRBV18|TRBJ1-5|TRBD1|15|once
TGTGCCAGCTCCCCGGGACAGGGGAGCAATCAGCCCCAGCATTTT
CASSPGQGSNQPQHF
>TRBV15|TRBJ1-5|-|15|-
TGTGCCACCAGCAGCGGTAATCAGGTTGGTCAGCCCCAGCATTTT
CATSSGNQVGQPQHF
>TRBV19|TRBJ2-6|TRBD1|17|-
TGTGCCAGCTCCCCCAGACAGGGGGCAGAAGGGGCCAACGTCCTGACTTTC
CASSPRQGAEGANVLTF
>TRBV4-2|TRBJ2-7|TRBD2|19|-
TGTGCCAGCAGCCAAGTACCGGGCCCTCCGACTAGCGGCGCCTACGAGCAGTACTTC
CASSQVPGPPTSGAYEQYF
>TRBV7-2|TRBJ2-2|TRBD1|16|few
TGTGCCAGCAGTCCTGGGACAGTCCGTCGGACCGGGGAGCTGTTTTTT
CASSPGTVRRTGELFF
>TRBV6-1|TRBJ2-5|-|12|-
TGTGCCACCCAAGGAGGTGGAGAGACCCAGTACTTC
CATQGGGETQYF
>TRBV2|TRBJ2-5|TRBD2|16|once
TGTGCCAGCAGTGAAGCCCTAGCGGCCTACCAAGAGACCCAGTACTTC
CASSEALAAYQETQYF
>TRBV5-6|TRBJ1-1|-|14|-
TGTGCCAGCAGCTTCGGACAGATCAACACTGAAGCTTTCTTT
CASSFGQINTEAFF
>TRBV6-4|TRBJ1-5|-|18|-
TGTGCCAGCAGTGATCGCGAAGGTCGGGGGGATAGCAATCAGCCCCAGCATTTT
CASSDREGRGDSNQPQHF
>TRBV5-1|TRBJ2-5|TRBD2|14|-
TGCGCCAGCAGCTATAGCGGGGGAGAACAGACCCAGTACTTC
CASSYSGGEQTQYF
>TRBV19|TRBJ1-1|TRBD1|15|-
TGTGCCAGCCTAAGTCGGGGACAGGCCCTGAGGTATGCTTTCTTT
CASLSRGQALRYAFF
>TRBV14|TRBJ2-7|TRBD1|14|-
TGTGCCAGCAGCCAAGCCAGGGGGCAGGCCGAGCAGTACTTC
CASSQARGQAEQYF
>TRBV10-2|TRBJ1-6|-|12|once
TGCGCCAGCAGTGAGGGGCAGGGACCCCTCCACTTT
CASSEGQGPLHF
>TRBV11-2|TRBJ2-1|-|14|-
TGTGCCAGCAGCTATGAGGGCTCCTACAATGAGCAGTTCTTC
CASSYEGSYNEQFF
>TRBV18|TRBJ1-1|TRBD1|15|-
TGTGCCAGCTCACCAGGGACAGGGGGGGACACTGAAGCTTTCTTT
CASSPGTGGDTEAFF
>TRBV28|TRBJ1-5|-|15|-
TGTGCCAGCAGTTTACGACAGACTAGCAATCAGCCCCAGCATTTT
CASSLRQTSNQPQHF
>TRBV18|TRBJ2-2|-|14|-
TGTGCCAGCTCACCTAATGTAAAAACCGGGGAGCTGTTTTTT
CASSPNVKTGELFF
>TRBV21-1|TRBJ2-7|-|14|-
TGTGCCAGCACCCCCAGGACTAGCTCCTACGAGCAGTACTTC
CASTPRTSSYEQYF
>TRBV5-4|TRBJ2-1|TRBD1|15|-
TGTGCCAGCAGCTCCCGGGACAGGGACTTTAATGAGCAGTTCTTC
CASSSRDRDFNEQFF
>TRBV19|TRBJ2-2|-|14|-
TGTGCCAGTAGTAAAGACAAGAACACCGGGGAGCTGTTTTTT
CASSKDKNTGELFF
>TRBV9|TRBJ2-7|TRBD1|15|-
TGTGCCAGCAGCGTAGTACCCGGGACAGTCGGCGAGCAGTACTTC
CASSVVPGTVGEQYF
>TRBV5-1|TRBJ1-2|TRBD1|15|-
TGCGCCAGCAGCGCGGACAAACCGGGACAGAGCGGCTACACCTTC
CASSADKPGQSGYTF
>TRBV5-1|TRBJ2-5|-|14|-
TGCGCCAGCAGCTTGGCCCACAGGGATGAGACCCAGTACTTC
CASSLAHRDETQYF
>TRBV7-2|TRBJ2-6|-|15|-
TGTGCCAGCAGCGATGGGAGTCCCGGGGCCAACGTCCTGACTTTC
CASSDGSPGANVLTF
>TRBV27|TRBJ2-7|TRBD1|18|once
TGTGCCAGCAGTCTAATCCCCCCCGTCCCGGGACAGGGGAACGAGCAGTACTTC
CASSLIPPVPGQGNEQYF
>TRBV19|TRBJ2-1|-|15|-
TGTGCCAGTAGTATGCCTAGCCGTTCCTACAATGAGCAGTTCTTC
CASSMPSRSYNEQFF
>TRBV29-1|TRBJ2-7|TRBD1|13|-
TGCAGCGTGACCGGGACAGGGTTAAGAGGGCAGTACTTC
CSVTGTGLRGQYF
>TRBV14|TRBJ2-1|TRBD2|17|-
TGTGCCAGCAGCCAAGGTTTACTAGCGGGAGGAGGGGATGAGCAGTTCTTC
CASSQGLLAGGGDEQFF
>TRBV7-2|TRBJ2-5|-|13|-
TGTGCCAGCAGCTTGGGGCAGGGAGAGACCCAGTACTTC
CASSLGQGETQYF
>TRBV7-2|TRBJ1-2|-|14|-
TGTGCCAGCAGCCCCGGCGGGGGCAACTATGGCTACACCTTC
CASSPGGGNYGYTF
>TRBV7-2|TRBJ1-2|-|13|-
TGTGCCAGCCTACTCCGCCGGGGAGTTGGCTACACCTTC
CASLLRRGVGYTF
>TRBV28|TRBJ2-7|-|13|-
TGTGCCAGCAGACTAACCCCCTCCTACGAGCAGTACTTC
CASRLTPSYEQYF
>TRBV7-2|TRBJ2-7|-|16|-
TGTGCCAGCAGCTTAGCGGGCAATCTGCAGGCATACGAGCAGTACTTC
CASSLAGNLQAYEQYF
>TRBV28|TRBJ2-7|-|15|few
TGTGCCAGCCTAGGGAGGCCAGGAACATCCTACGAGCAGTACTTC
CASLGRPGTSYEQYF
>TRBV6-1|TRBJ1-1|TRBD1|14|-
TGTGCCGGACAGGGAGGGCTTTTGAACACTGAAGCTTTCTTT
CAGQGGLLNTEAFF
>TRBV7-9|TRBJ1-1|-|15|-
TGTGCCAGCAGTCCCCAGGGCAGGTCGAACACTGAAGCTTTCTTT
CASSPQGRSNTEAFF
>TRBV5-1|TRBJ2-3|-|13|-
TGCGCCAGCAGTCAGTCCCTCACAGATACGCAGTATTTT
CASSQSLTDTQYF
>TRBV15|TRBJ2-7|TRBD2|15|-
TGTGCCACCAGCAGAGAGGGCGGGAGCTCCTACGAGCAGTACTTC
CATSREGGSSYEQYF
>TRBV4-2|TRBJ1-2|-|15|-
TGTGCCAGCAGCCAAGATGGGAGGGAGGTGAGTGGCTACACCTTC
CASSQDGREVSGYTF
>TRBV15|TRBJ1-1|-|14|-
TGTGCCACCAGCAGCCGGGATCCGAACACTGAAGCTTTCTTT
CATSSRDPNTEAFF
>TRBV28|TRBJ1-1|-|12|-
TGTGCCAGCAGTTTACGAGGGTTTGAAGCTTTCTTT
CASSLRGFEAFF
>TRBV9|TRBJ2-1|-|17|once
TGTGCCAGCAGCGTAATACCGGACAGCAGCTCCTACAATGAGCAGTTCTTC
CASSVIPDSSSYNEQFF
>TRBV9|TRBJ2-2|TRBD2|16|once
TGTGCCAGCGGCGGACTAGCGGGGGGGCCGATCGGGGAGCTGTTTTTT
CASGGLAGGPIGELFF